This TCR beta chain was captured by sequencing in a study of T-cell reconstitution after alpha-beta-depleted transplantation in children. This clonotype came up many times. Unique molecular identifiers featured in how the TCRbeta library was prepared. Via MiXCR, TCRdb re-called the PCR reads, giving one row per CDR3 protein. Of some 6,700 distinct CDR3 sequences listed, 16% are singletons. The germline V gene encodes CDR1 SGHTA and CDR2 FQGNSA. The V gene end was trimmed by 4 bases and the J gene end by 2 bases; junction bases not matched to a gene: 7. The CDR3 spans 16 residues. Sequencing used PBMCs, obtained before TCRalphabeta/CD19-depleted stem cell transplant. The sequence came from a boy aged 2 to 10 with acute lymphoblastic leukemia, due to receive a stem cell transplant. The V and J genes are TRBV7-2 and TRBJ2-1; 8 bases align to TRBD2. CDR3 region: CASSSGGRGAYNEQFF. Here the CDR3 DNA reads TGTGCCAGCAGCTCGGGGGGGCGGGGGGCCTACAATGAGCAGTTCTTC.